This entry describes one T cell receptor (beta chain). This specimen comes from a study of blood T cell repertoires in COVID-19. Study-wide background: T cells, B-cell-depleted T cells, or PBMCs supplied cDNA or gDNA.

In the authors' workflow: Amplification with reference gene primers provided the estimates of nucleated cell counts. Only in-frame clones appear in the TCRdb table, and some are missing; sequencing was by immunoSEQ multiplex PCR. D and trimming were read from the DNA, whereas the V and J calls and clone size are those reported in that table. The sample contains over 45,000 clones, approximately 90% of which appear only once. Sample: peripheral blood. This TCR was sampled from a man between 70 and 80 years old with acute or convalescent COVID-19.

Here the CDR3 reads CASGLGGIVFYEQYF. In DNA, the CDR3 is TGTGCCAGCGGCTTAGGGGGTATTGTTTTCTACGAGCAGTACTTC. The chain couples TRBV28 to TRBJ2-7; TRBD1 might be the D (6 bases). Trimming pared 8 bases from V and 3 bases from J, leaving 20 bases between. The CDR3 length is 15 residues. Germline assignment: CDR1 MDHEN and CDR2 SYDVKM. Filled out from reference TRBV28 and TRBJ2-7, the complete variable domain reads DVKVTQSSRYLVKRTGEKVFLECVQDMDHENMFWYRQDPGLGLRLIYFSYDVKMKEKGDIPEGYSVSREKKERFSLILESASTNQTSMYLCASGLGGIVFYEQYFGPGTRLTVT.